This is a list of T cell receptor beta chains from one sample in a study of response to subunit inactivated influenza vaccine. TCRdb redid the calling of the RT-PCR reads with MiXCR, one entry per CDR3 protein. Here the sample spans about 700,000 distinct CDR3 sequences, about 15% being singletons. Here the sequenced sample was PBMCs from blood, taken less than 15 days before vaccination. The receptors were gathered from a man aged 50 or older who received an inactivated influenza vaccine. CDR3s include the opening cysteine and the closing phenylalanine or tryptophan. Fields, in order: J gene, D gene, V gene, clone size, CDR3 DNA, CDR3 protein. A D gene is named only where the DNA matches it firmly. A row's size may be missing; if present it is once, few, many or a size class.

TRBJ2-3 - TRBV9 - TGTGCCAGCAGCGTAGGAGCGGCCACCAGTGTGGATACGCAGTATTTT CASSVGAATSVDTQYF
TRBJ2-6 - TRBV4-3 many TGCGCCAGCAGCCAAGATTTAACTGGGGCCAACGTCCTGACTTTC CASSQDLTGANVLTF
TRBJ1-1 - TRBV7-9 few TGTGCCAGCAGCTTAGTTTCGAAAGGGGAGAACACTGAAGCTTTCTTT CASSLVSKGENTEAFF
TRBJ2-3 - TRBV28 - TGTGCCAGCAGTTCCACACTAGGAGTTACGCAGTATTTT CASSSTLGVTQYF
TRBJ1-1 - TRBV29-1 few TGCAGCGCCGGGACAAGAATGAACACTGAAGCTTTCTTT CSAGTRMNTEAFF
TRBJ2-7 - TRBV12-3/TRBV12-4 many TGTGCCAGCAGTTTAGAGTTCTACGAGCAGTACTTC CASSLEFYEQYF
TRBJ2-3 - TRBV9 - TGTGCCAGCAGCGTATTTGCGGGGACAACAGATACGCAGTATTTT CASSVFAGTTDTQYF
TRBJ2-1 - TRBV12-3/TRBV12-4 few TGTGCCAGCAGTTTAGGGGGGTATTTGGTGGGTGAGCAATCCTTC CASSLGGYLVGEQSF
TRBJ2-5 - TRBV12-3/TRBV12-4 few TGTGCCAGCACCTCAACCAGGGGGAGGGAGACCCAGTACTTC CASTSTRGRETQYF
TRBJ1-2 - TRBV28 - TGTGCCAGCAGGCAGGTCAACTATGGCTACACCTTC CASRQVNYGYTF
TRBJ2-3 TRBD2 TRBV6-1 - TGTGCCAGCAACAACGAGGAGGGACTAGCGGGAGATACGCAGTATTTT CASNNEEGLAGDTQYF
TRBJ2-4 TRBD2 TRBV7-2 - TGTGCCACCAGCCGTAGCGGGAGTAATGACATTCAGTACTTC CATSRSGSNDIQYF
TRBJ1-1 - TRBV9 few TGTGCCAGCAGCGTACAGGGCGGCACTGAAGCTTTCTTT CASSVQGGTEAFF
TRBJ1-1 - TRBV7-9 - TGTGCCAGCACCATGGGTATGAAGGCGGCTTTCTTT CASTMGMKAAFF
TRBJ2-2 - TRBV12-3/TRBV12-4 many TGTGCCAGCAGTGTTCAGGGTCCCGGGGAGCTGTTTTTT CASSVQGPGELFF
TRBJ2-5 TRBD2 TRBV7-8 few TGTGCCAGCAGCATCGGGGGGGGAAAAGAGACCCAGTACTTC CASSIGGGKETQYF
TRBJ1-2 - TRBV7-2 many TGTGCCAGCAGCCCACGGGCAGGAGTTAACTATGGCTACACCTTC CASSPRAGVNYGYTF
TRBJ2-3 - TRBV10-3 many TGTGCCATCAGGACCGGGACGCACAGCACAGATACGCAGTATTTT CAIRTGTHSTDTQYF
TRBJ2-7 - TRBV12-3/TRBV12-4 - TGTGCCAGCAGTTTAAATCCAGGGCGCTACGAGCAGTACTTC CASSLNPGRYEQYF
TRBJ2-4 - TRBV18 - TGTGCCAGCTCACCAAACAGAGGAAACATTCAGTACTTC CASSPNRGNIQYF
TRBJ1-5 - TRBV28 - TGTGCCAGCAGAGAGGACAACGATCAGCCCCAGCATTTT CASREDNDQPQHF
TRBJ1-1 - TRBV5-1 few TGCGCCAGCTCCCGGGGGGGTCTGAACACTGAAGCTTTCTTT CASSRGGLNTEAFF